The 5 T cell receptor beta chains in this list originate from one sample, sequenced in a study of blood T cell repertoires in COVID-19. Data came from immunoSEQ multiplex PCR; TCRdb stores just in-frame clones and leaves some out. This table holds more than 150,000 clones, 81% found once. Sample: peripheral blood. The receptors were sampled from a woman aged 80 or older with COVID-19, enrolled during active disease.

The chain employs TRBV5-1 and TRBJ1-2, with D hard to call. Deletions cut 0 bases from V and 2 bases from J, with 8 bases between. In germline, CDR1 is SGHRS, CDR2 YFSETQ. The CDR3 is made up of 14 amino acids. The CDR3 DNA reads as TGCGCCAGCAGCTTGGAAGGCGGGAACTATGGCTACACCTTC. This encodes CASSLEGGNYGYTF.

V and J are TRBV2 and TRBJ1-6; D might be TRBD1 (5 bases). The CDR3 consists of 16 residues. Germline CDR1 SNHLY, CDR2 FYNNEI. V was trimmed by 3 bases and J by 7 bases, leaving 16 bases between them. CDR3 nucleotides: TGTGCCAGCAGTGAGGGCAGGGAAGACTGGAATTCACCCCTCCACTTT. Translation gives CASSEGREDWNSPLHF.

This clone was recorded once. The gene calls are TRBV11-3 and TRBJ1-2, with D perhaps matching TRBD1 (5 bases). Germline-derived CDR1 and CDR2 are SGHNT and YENEEA. The CDR3 loop spans 13 amino acids. Trimming removed 5 bases from V and 2 bases from J, with 9 bases in between. The CDR3 region has the DNA TGTGCCAGCAGCAAGGACATGAACTATGGCTACACCTTC. Translated: CASSKDMNYGYTF.

The chain links TRBV28 to TRBJ2-7; 8 positions match TRBD1. This CDR3 contains 17 residues. V gave up 3 bases and J gave up 2 bases; unmatched junction bases: 12. Per the germline V gene, CDR1 is MDHEN and CDR2 is SYDVKM. The CDR3 loop reads CASSFPRGQAIPYEQYF. The DNA for the CDR3 is TGTGCCAGCAGTTTTCCCAGGGGGCAAGCCATCCCCTACGAGCAGTACTTC.

The rearrangement joins TRBV7-2 to TRBJ2-3; 7 bases align to TRBD2. The CDR3 has 14 amino acids. The germline V gene encodes CDR1 SGHTA and CDR2 FQGNSA. Unmatched junction bases numbered 7, after V lost 8 bases and J lost 2 bases. In nucleotides, the CDR3 is TGTGCCAGCCGGGAGGCGGGGGTCACAGATACGCAGTATTTT. Translating gives CASREAGVTDTQYF.